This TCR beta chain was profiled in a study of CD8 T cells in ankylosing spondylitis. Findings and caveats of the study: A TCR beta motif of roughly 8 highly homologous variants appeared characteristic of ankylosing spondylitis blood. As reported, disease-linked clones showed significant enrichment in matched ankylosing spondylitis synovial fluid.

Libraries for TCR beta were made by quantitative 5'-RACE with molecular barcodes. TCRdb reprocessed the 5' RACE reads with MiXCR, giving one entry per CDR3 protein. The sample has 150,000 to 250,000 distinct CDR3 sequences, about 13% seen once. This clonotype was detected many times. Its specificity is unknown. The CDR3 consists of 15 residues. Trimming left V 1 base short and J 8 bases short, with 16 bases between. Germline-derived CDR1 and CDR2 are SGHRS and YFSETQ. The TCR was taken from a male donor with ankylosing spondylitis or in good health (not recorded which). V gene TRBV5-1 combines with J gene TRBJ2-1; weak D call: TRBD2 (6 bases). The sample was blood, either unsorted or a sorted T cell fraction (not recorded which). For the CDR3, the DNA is TGCGCCAGCAGCTTGTTAGGAGGGTACCAATATGAGCAGTTCTTC. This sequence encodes CASSLLGGYQYEQFF. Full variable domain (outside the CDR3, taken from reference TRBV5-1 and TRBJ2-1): KAGVTQTPRYLIKTRGQQVTLSCSPISGHRSVSWYQQTPGQGLQFLFEYFSETQRNKGNFPGRFSGRQFSNSRSEMNVSTLELGDSALYLCASSLLGGYQYEQFFGPGTRLTVL.